A selection of T cell receptor beta chains follows, all from one sample in a study of OX40 agonist ivuxolimab in advanced cancers. Clones were sequenced by immunoSEQ multiplex PCR, and TCRdb holds only the in-frame ones, with some missing. Of roughly 72,000 clones in the sample, roughly 80% were seen once. Sequencing was performed on CD4+ or CD8+ T cells sorted from blood, taken in a trial of the OX40 agonist ivuxolimab. The receptor source for this set is an adult with an advanced solid tumor such as melanoma, head and neck, liver or kidney cancer. CDR3s include the opening cysteine and the closing phenylalanine or tryptophan. A D gene is named only where the DNA matches it firmly. Clone size, where shown, is once, few, many, or a class for clones that have expanded.

v_gene,d_gene,j_gene,abundance,CDR3nt,CDR3aa
TRBV5-1,NA,TRBJ2-7,NA,TGCGCCAGCAGCTTGGCCACGGGGCAGATCTCCTACGAGCAGTACTTC,CASSLATGQISYEQYF
TRBV5-1,NA,TRBJ2-2,NA,TGCGCCAGCAGCTTGAGCCAGATCACCGGGGAGCTGTTTTTT,CASSLSQITGELFF
TRBV7-8,NA,TRBJ1-1,NA,TGTGCCAGCAGCTCGTACACTAACACTGAAGCTTTCTTT,CASSSYTNTEAFF
TRBV7-9,NA,TRBJ2-7,once,TGTGCCAGCAGCTTAGTCGCGAACGAGCAGTACTTC,CASSLVANEQYF
TRBV4-2,TRBD2,TRBJ2-1,NA,TGTGCCAGCAGCCAAGAAACTAGCGGGATTTACAATGAGCAGTTCTTC,CASSQETSGIYNEQFF
TRBV27,TRBD2,TRBJ2-5,few,TGTGCCACCAAAGGCGGGGGGGCCGGGGAGACCCAGTACTTC,CATKGGGAGETQYF
TRBV7-3,NA,TRBJ2-3,NA,TGTGCCAGCAGCTTAACGTCGTCACAGGGTACTAGCACAGATACGCAGTATTTT,CASSLTSSQGTSTDTQYF
TRBV19,NA,TRBJ1-3,NA,TGTGCCAGTAGTCTGTCCCGCAGCTATAGAAGCTCTGGAAACACCATATATTTT,CASSLSRSYRSSGNTIYF
TRBV10-3,NA,TRBJ1-1,NA,TGTGCCATCAGTGAGTCAAACGGGAACACTGAAGCTTTCTTT,CAISESNGNTEAFF
TRBV7-2,TRBD1,TRBJ1-1,NA,TGTGCCAGCAGCTCCGGACAGGTTGGGTTGAACACTGAAGCTTTCTTT,CASSSGQVGLNTEAFF
TRBV10-3,TRBD1,TRBJ2-5,NA,TGTGCCATCCGGGAATCCAGGGGGAGCCAAGAGACCCAGTACTTC,CAIRESRGSQETQYF
TRBV5-1,TRBD1,TRBJ2-4,NA,TGCGCCAGCCGCTCGACAGGGGGTTTTGACATTCAGTACTTC,CASRSTGGFDIQYF
TRBV7-3,NA,TRBJ2-3,NA,TGTGCCAGCAGCTCTCCCGTAGCAGATACGCAGTATTTT,CASSSPVADTQYF
TRBV7-2,TRBD1,TRBJ2-7,NA,TGTGCCAGCAGCCCCACCCGGGACAGCTCCTACGAGCAGTACTTC,CASSPTRDSSYEQYF
TRBV4-3,NA,TRBJ2-7,NA,TGCGCCAGCAGCCAAGACAGGGGGGGGTACGAGCAGTACTTC,CASSQDRGGYEQYF
TRBV11-2,TRBD1,TRBJ2-3,NA,TGTGCCAGCAGCTTCCTGACAGGGGTGGCAGATACGCAGTATTTT,CASSFLTGVADTQYF
TRBV18,NA,TRBJ2-2,NA,TGTGCCAGCTCACCATCAATGGCCCCGAGGACCGGGGAGCTGTTTTTT,CASSPSMAPRTGELFF
TRBV7-7,NA,TRBJ2-5,NA,TGTGCCAGCAGCCGCAGTGGGACCGGGGAGACCCAGTACTTC,CASSRSGTGETQYF
TRBV19,NA,TRBJ2-6,NA,TGTGCCAGTAGTCCCGGGAGCTCTGGGGCCAACGTCCTGACTTTC,CASSPGSSGANVLTF
TRBV18,NA,TRBJ2-7,NA,TGTGCCAGCTCACCGGCGGGACAAACCTACGAGCAGTACTTC,CASSPAGQTYEQYF
TRBV6-1,NA,TRBJ2-7,NA,TGTGCCAGCAGTGAAGTGATGACCGGACGAGACGGGCAGTACTTC,CASSEVMTGRDGQYF
TRBV18,NA,TRBJ1-4,NA,TGTGCCAGCTCACCTGGTCCCGGATCGCAACTGTTTTTT,CASSPGPGSQLFF
TRBV7-2,NA,TRBJ1-2,NA,TGTGCCAGCAGCTTCCATACTGGGGGCTACACCTTC,CASSFHTGGYTF
TRBV19,TRBD2,TRBJ2-1,NA,TGTGCCAGTAGTTTCATAGCGGGAGTTACAAAGAATGAGCAGTTCTTC,CASSFIAGVTKNEQFF
TRBV5-1,NA,TRBJ1-5,NA,TGCGCCAGCAGAGTAGACCCCTCGGGCAATCAGCCCCAGCATTTT,CASRVDPSGNQPQHF
TRBV7-3,NA,TRBJ2-7,NA,TGTGCCAGCAGCTTGAATTCTATTCCGGGGGAGCAGTACTTC,CASSLNSIPGEQYF
TRBV11-3,NA,TRBJ2-1,NA,TGTGCCAGCAGCTCCCGGGACGGAGACAATGAGCAGTTCTTC,CASSSRDGDNEQFF
TRBV7-7,TRBD1,TRBJ1-2,NA,TGTGCTAGCAGCCCGCTCCCCGGACAGGAAGGCGCAGTATATGGCTACACCTTC,CASSPLPGQEGAVYGYTF
TRBV19,TRBD1,TRBJ1-5,few,TGTGCCAGTAGTATTCAGGGGGTCGGTCAGCCCCAGCATTTT,CASSIQGVGQPQHF
TRBV5-6,NA,TRBJ1-1,NA,TGTGCCAGCAGCTTGTCCGGGGGGCGATTTGAAGCTTTCTTT,CASSLSGGRFEAFF
TRBV4-2,NA,TRBJ1-3,NA,TGTGCCAGCAGCCAAGATCTGTCTTCTGGAAACACCATATATTTT,CASSQDLSSGNTIYF
TRBV6-5,TRBD2,TRBJ2-7,NA,TGTGCCAGCAGTTACTTGCCTAGCGGGAACGCCTACGAGCAGTACTTC,CASSYLPSGNAYEQYF
TRBV7-9,TRBD2,TRBJ2-5,NA,TGTGCCAGCAGCCCGAGACTAGCGGGGAGGGAAGAGACCCAGTACTTC,CASSPRLAGREETQYF
TRBV7-2,NA,TRBJ1-4,NA,TGTGCCAGCAGCCCGTATTTAGCTAATGAAAAACTGTTTTTT,CASSPYLANEKLFF
TRBV6-6,TRBD2,TRBJ2-3,NA,TGTGCCAGCAGTTACTCGCGGGGGGGGCAAGATACGCAGTATTTT,CASSYSRGGQDTQYF
TRBV19,NA,TRBJ1-2,NA,TGTGCCAGTAATTATTTCATCGGGGAAGGAGCTAACTATGGCTACACCTTC,CASNYFIGEGANYGYTF
TRBV9,TRBD2,TRBJ2-7,NA,TGTGCCAGCGGCCCTGGGCTTAGCGGGGGGGTTGGCTCCTACGAGCAGTACTTC,CASGPGLSGGVGSYEQYF